The 11 T cell receptor beta chains below come from one sample, sequenced in a study of T cell responses to AZD1222 COVID-19 vaccine. Measured with immunoSEQ multiplex PCR; TCRdb has only the in-frame clones, and not every one. The repertoire holds about 70,000 clones, with 90% as singletons. Sample: peripheral blood, taken 28 days after the second AZD1222 dose. These receptors were collected from an adult who received the AZD1222 COVID-19 vaccine.

The chain couples TRBV3-1 (or the pseudogene TRBV3-2) to TRBJ2-3; D not certain. The V gene's germline CDR1 is LGHDT and CDR2 YNNKEL (reference sequence). The CDR3 runs to 11 residues. Trimming took off 1 base at V and 4 bases at J, with 0 bases between the two ends. CDR3 region: CASSQADTQYF. The CDR3 DNA is TGTGCCAGCAGCCAAGCAGATACGCAGTATTTT.

This sequence joins TRBV12-3 or TRBV12-4 and TRBJ1-1; D remains ambiguous. V was cut by 5 bases and J by 7 bases, with 14 bases left in between. CDR3 length: 13 residues. CDR3 DNA sequence: TGTGCCAGCAGTCCCCGTGGGGTGGTTGAAGCTTTCTTT. Encoded protein: CASSPRGVVEAFF.

The chain combines TRBV5-4 with TRBJ2-1; possible D gene TRBD2, 5 bases. This CDR3 is 16 amino acids long. Germline CDR1 and CDR2: SGHNT and YYREEE (reference sequence). With 0 bases removed from V and 3 bases from J, the gap between germline ends came to 13 bases. The CDR3 sequence is CASSLDGGNGYNEQFF. Here the CDR3 DNA reads TGTGCCAGCAGCTTGGATGGAGGTAATGGCTACAATGAGCAGTTCTTC.

The chain employs TRBV9 and TRBJ1-5, with a tentative D call TRBD1 (5 bases). The germline V gene has CDR1 SGDLS and CDR2 YYNGEE. The CDR3 has 14 amino acids. Trimming shortened V by 1 base and J by 6 bases, and 11 bases separated the two germline ends. The CDR3 loop reads CASSVPGLSQPQHF. In DNA form, the CDR3 reads TGTGCCAGCAGCGTACCAGGGCTCAGTCAGCCCCAGCATTTT.

V usage is TRBV18 and J usage is TRBJ1-1; possibly TRBD1 for D (5 bases). Trimming stripped 4 bases from V and 0 bases from J, with 12 bases between. Germline CDR1 reads KGHSH; CDR2 reads LQKENI. This CDR3 contains 15 residues. The CDR3 loop reads CASSLPGGVNTEAFF. CDR3 nucleotide sequence: TGTGCCAGCTCACTCCCCGGAGGGGTGAACACTGAAGCTTTCTTT.

This clone was seen only once. The chain couples TRBV5-6 to TRBJ1-2, with a weak D call TRBD1 (6 bases). In germline, CDR1 is SGHDT, CDR2 YYEEEE. This CDR3 spans 12 amino acids. Between the trimmed V and J ends, which lost 0 bases and 14 bases, there was a span of 14 bases. CDR3 residues: CASSLDYRDNTF. The CDR3 DNA reads as TGTGCCAGCAGCTTGGATTACCGGGACAATACCTTC.

The genes are TRBV3-1 (or the pseudogene TRBV3-2) and TRBJ1-2, with D maybe TRBD1 (5 bases). The CDR3 is 13 amino acids. Trimming took 0 bases from V and 6 from J, leaving 8 bases between them. Per the germline V gene, CDR1 is LGHDT and CDR2 is YNNKEL (reference sequence). CDR3 nucleotide sequence: TGTGCCAGCAGCCAAGAGGGACTTAATGGCTACACCTTC. As protein: CASSQEGLNGYTF.

The sample holds one count of this clone. J is TRBJ1-1 and V is TRBV7-8, with TRBD1 matching over 10 bases. The CDR3 contains 14 residues. Germline lookup yields CDR1 SGHVS and CDR2 FQNEAQ. The V gene end was trimmed by 5 bases and the J gene end by 8 bases; junction bases not matched to a gene: 8. CDR3 coding DNA: TGTGCCAGCAGCCAGAATGGACAGGGGGAAGAAGCTTTCTTT. It specifies CASSQNGQGEEAFF.

This clone was seen once. V gene TRBV29-1 combines with J gene TRBJ2-7; 8 nucleotides match TRBD1. The junction had 6 bases not matched to a gene; V was cut back by 6 bases and J by 2 bases. The CDR3 length is 13 residues. The V gene's germline CDR1 is SQVTM and CDR2 ANQGSEA. The CDR3 protein is CSVELQGAYEQYF. DNA for the CDR3: TGCAGCGTCGAGTTACAGGGGGCCTACGAGCAGTACTTC.

This chain joins TRBV7-2 and TRBJ2-7; 8 nucleotides align to TRBD1. The germline gives CDR1 SGHTA, CDR2 FQGNSA. This CDR3 is 15 amino acids long. V dropped 5 bases and J dropped 2; count of bases not matched to a gene: 8. The CDR3 bases are TGTGCCAGCAGCGCCGGGACAGGACCTACCTACGAGCAGTACTTC. Translation: CASSAGTGPTYEQYF.

The V gene is TRBV7-9, the J gene TRBJ1-5; D may be TRBD1 (6 bases). Germline V gives CDR1 SEHNR, CDR2 FQNEAQ (reference sequence). This CDR3 region has 14 residues. Trimming cost V 5 bases and J 6 bases, with 14 bases left between them. In DNA, the CDR3 is TGTGCCAGCAGCCTAGGGGGGAAAAGTCAGCCCCAGCATTTT. Its protein is CASSLGGKSQPQHF.